This TCR beta chain was captured by sequencing in a study of shared clonotypes between healthy human individuals (TCRdb year 2020). Describing the broader study: The cohort included a few men and a couple of women between 18 and 49 years of age. For each donor, CD4 naive and CD4 memory were each run on three plates, CD8 naive on two plates, and CD8 memory on one plate. Blood TCR repertoires of about 5 healthy adults were deeply sequenced to estimate repertoire size and the extent of clonotype sharing between individuals. To increase sequencing depth and limit assay-specific biases, different laboratories used diverse techniques to prepare libraries and sequence TCR repertoires. Each donor's leukapheresis produced roughly between about 0.8 and 8.9 billion PBMCs.

Healthy HIV-negative adults with no recently reported acute infections or vaccinations were included as donors. Only Caucasian adults living in Nashville, Tennessee, USA were represented among the donors. Magnetic negative selection was used to enrich CD4+ T cells, after which naive cells were positively selected on CD45RA and the negative fraction became the memory subset. Blood was collected by leukapheresis, and PBMCs were isolated by Ficoll-Histopaque density gradient centrifugation and then cryopreserved in liquid nitrogen vapor phase. Analytical flow cytometry was used to check the purity and quantity of each magnetically sorted T cell population. Each sorted fraction had its genomic DNA isolated and then quantified by UV absorbance on a Nanodrop 2000c. Worth noting for this clone: The antigen it recognizes is unknown. The input lacks base qualities; no much larger clone sits a single base away.

Using the deep immunoSEQ assay, TCR CDR3 regions were amplified from genomic DNA by multiplex PCR. Extracted genomic DNA from each cell subset was spread evenly across all wells of several immunoSEQ 96-well plates, with each plate serving as a replicate. For sorted subsets, approximately 0.2 ug of genomic DNA, equivalent to 25,000 to 35,000 T cell genomes, went into each replicate PCR. Purified libraries were quantified with a Qubit 3.0 fluorometer, sized on a Bioanalyzer 2100, and re-quantified with the KAPA Library Quantification kit. Every immunoSEQ 96-well plate was sequenced on a dedicated single-read 150-cycle Illumina NextSeq 550 flow cell. Per the original workflow: The immunoSEQ output contained only junctional sequences without quality scores, so filtering could not match that applied to full-length reads. To assign V/J genes and CDR3, sequences were annotated against IMGT germline references using PyIR, a Python wrapper for IgBLAST v1.9. Reads were removed for weak V/J assignments (E-value above 1e-6), missing CDR3, stop codons, out-of-frame junctions, or ambiguous translated residues. A V3J clonotype was defined by an identical inferred V gene, J gene, and CDR3 amino acid sequence. The percentage overlap between two repertoires was calculated by dividing the number of shared unique clonotypes by the size of the smaller repertoire. Three approaches were used to assess repertoire richness: RTK rarefaction, the Chao1 estimator, and Recon v2.1 estimates of unobserved clonotypes. Generation probabilities were computed with OLGA for all TCRbeta clonotypes obtained by the gDNA method from several donors. In its TCRdb copy, this immuneACCESS table keeps in-frame sequences only and misses some clones. Where compared with another copy, unresolved V genes explain less than half of these, and the others have no known cause. V and J calls and clone size follow that table, whereas D and trimming were derived from the DNA. This sample has over a million clones in its table, and 98% of those were observed once. Jointly, the top ten make up 0.36% of the sample.

The germline V gene specifies MDHEN as CDR1 and SYDVKM as CDR2. Including the terminal cysteine and phenylalanine, the CDR3 comprises 14 residues. Left in the record is the CDR3 DNA by itself, 42 bases read in frame from the first base. V loses 7 bases at its end and J loses 7 bases; junction bases beyond the gene matches: 9. The investigation overall reported the following: Even with the large sequencing depth, rarefaction of the sorted-subset datasets indicated that sequencing was incomplete. Naive subsets generally had larger estimated clonotype richness than memory subsets. Only blood was sampled, and tissue TCR repertoires likely differ from those in blood. Because the study included a small number of donors, the genetic and exposure-history diversity represented was limited. About 5% of naive CD4, more than 3% of naive CD8, approximately 2% of memory CD4, and about 0.4% of memory CD8 clonotypes were shared across several donors. Higher generation probabilities were observed for clonotypes shared by all four sorted-subset donors than for non-shared clonotypes. Pairwise subsampling led to the expectation that sequencing depth would affect the degree of clonotype sharing among donors.

The sequencing input was naive CD4+ T cells sorted from blood. The cell subset or site label here, explained by the study, means: CD45RA+ positively selected. The source of this sequence is a man under 40 in good health. The chain was built from TRBV28 and TRBJ1-2, and 10 junctional nucleotides match TRBD1. The DNA sequence is as follows: TGTGCCAGCACCCCCGGGACAGGGGCAACTGGCTACACCTTC. Its protein is CASTPGTGATGYTF.